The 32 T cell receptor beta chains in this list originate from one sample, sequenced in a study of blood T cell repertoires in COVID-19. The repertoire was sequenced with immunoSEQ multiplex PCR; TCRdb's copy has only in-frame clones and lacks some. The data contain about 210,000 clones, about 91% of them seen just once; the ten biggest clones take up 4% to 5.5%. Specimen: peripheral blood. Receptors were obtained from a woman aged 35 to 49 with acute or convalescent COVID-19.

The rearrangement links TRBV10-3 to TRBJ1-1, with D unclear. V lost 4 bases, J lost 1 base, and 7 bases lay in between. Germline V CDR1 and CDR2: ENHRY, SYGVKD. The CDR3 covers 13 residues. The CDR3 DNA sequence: TGTGCCATCAGTGTCCGGGAGAACACTGAAGCTTTCTTT. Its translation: CAISVRENTEAFF.

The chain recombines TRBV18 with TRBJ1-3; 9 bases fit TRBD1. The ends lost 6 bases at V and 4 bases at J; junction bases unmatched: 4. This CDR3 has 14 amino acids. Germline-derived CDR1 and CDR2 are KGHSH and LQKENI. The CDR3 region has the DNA TGTGCCAGCTCCCTGGGACAGGGAGGAAACACCATATATTTT. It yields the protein CASSLGQGGNTIYF.

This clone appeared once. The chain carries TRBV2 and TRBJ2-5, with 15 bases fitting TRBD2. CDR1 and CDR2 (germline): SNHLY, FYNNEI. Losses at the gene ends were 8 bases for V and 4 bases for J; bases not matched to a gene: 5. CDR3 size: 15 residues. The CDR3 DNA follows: TGTGCCAGCGGGACTAGCGGGGGGATTGGAGAGACCCAGTACTTC. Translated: CASGTSGGIGETQYF.

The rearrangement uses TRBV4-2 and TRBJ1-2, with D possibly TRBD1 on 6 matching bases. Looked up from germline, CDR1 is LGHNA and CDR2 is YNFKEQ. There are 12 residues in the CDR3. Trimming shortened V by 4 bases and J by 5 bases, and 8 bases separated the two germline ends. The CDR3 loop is CASSPGTYGYTF. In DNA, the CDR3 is TGTGCCAGCAGCCCTGGGACATATGGCTACACCTTC.

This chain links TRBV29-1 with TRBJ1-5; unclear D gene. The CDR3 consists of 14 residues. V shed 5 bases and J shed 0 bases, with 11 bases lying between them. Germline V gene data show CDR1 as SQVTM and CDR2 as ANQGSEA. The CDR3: CSVCQVYSNQPQHF. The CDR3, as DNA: TGCAGCGTTTGTCAGGTTTATAGCAATCAGCCCCAGCATTTT.

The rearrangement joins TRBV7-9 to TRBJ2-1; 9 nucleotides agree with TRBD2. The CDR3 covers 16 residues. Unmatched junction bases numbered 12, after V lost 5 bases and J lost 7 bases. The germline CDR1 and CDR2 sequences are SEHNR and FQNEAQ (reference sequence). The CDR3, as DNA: TGTGCCAGCAGCCCCAGCGACGCTAGCGGGATTAATGAGCAGTTCTTC. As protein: CASSPSDASGINEQFF.

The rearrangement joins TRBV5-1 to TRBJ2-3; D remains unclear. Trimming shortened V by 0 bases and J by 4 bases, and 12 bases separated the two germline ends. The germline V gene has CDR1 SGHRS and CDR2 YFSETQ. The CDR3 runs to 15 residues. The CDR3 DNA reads TGCGCCAGCAGCTTGGAAGTCAGTGTATCAGATACGCAGTATTTT. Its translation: CASSLEVSVSDTQYF.

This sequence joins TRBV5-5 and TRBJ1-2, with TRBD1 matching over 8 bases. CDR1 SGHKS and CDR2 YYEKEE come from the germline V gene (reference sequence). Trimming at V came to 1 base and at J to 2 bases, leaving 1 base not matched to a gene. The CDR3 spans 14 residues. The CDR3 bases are TGTGCCAGCAGCTTGACAGGGGGGAACTATGGCTACACCTTC. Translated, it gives CASSLTGGNYGYTF.

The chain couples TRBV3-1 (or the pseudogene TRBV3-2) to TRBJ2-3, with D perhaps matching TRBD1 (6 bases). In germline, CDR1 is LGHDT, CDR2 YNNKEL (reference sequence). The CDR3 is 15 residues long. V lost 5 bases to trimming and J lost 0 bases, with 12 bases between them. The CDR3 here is CASSGGQSSTDTQYF. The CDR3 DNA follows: TGTGCCAGCAGCGGCGGACAGTCAAGCACAGATACGCAGTATTTT.

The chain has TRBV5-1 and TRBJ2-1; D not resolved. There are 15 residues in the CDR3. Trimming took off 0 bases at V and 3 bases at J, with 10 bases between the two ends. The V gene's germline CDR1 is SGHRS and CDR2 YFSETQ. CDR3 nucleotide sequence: TGCGCCAGCAGCTTGGCAATCCAGATCTACAATGAGCAGTTCTTC. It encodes CASSLAIQIYNEQFF.

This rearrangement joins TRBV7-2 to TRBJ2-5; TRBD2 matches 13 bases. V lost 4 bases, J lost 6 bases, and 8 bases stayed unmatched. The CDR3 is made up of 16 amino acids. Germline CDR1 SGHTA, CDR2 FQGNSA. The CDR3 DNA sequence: TGTGCCAGCAGCTCGCAAGGGACTAGCGGGGAGAAGACCCAGTACTTC. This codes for CASSSQGTSGEKTQYF.

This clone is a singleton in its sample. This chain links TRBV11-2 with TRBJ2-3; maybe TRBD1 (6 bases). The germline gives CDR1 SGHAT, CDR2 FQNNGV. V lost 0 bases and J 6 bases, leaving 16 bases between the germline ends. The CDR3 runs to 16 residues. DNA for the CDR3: TGTGCCAGCAGCTTAGATCAGGGGATTGTGGCGGATACGCAGTATTTT. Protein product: CASSLDQGIVADTQYF.

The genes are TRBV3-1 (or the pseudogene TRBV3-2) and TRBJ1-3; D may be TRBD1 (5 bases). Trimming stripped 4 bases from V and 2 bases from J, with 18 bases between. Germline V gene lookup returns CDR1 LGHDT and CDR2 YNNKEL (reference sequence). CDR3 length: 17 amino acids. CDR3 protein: CASSPYPAGTAGNTIYF. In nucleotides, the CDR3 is TGTGCCAGCAGCCCCTACCCAGCGGGGACGGCTGGAAACACCATATATTTT.

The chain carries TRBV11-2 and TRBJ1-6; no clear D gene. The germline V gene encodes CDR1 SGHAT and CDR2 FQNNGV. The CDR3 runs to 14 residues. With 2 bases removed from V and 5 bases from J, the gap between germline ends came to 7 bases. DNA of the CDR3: TGTGCCAGCAGCTTATCGGTGGATAATTCACCCCTCCACTTT. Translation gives CASSLSVDNSPLHF.

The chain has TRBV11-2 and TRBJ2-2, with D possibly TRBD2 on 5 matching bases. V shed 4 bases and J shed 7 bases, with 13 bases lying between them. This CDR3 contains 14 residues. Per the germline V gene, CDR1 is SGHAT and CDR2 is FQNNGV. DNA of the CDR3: TGTGCCAGCAGCTCCGGGGAGAAAGGCGGGGAGCTGTTTTTT. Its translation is CASSSGEKGGELFF.

The CDR3 region has the DNA TGCAGCGTTGCGGGAGTCGGCCCGGGGATATACACCTTC. It translates to CSVAGVGPGIYTF. The gene calls are TRBV29-1 and TRBJ1-2, with D uncertain. The CDR3 length is 13 residues. Germline assignment: CDR1 SQVTM and CDR2 ANQGSEA. Trimming took off 4 bases at V and 11 bases at J, with 20 bases between the two ends.

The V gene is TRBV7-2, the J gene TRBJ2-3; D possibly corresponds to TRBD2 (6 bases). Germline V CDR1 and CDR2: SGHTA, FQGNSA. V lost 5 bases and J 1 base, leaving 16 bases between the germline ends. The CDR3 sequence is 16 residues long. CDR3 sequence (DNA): TGTGCCAGCAGCCTAAGTGGAGGGGCGGGCACAGATACGCAGTATTTT. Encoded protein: CASSLSGGAGTDTQYF.

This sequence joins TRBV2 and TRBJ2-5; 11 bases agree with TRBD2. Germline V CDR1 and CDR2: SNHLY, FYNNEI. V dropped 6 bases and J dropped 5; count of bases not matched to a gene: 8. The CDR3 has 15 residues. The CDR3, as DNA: TGTGCCAGCAGCGGTAGTAGCGGGGGGGCGGAGACCCAGTACTTC. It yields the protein CASSGSSGGAETQYF.

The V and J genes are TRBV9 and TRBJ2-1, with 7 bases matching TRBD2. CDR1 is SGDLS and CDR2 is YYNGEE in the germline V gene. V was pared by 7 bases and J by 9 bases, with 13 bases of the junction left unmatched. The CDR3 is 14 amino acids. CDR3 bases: TGTGCCAGCTCCACTCGTAGCGGGTTTGGTGAGCAGTTCTTC. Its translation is CASSTRSGFGEQFF.

The CDR3 region has the DNA TGTGCCAGCTCACCACGAGGAGGGGCCCCGGGTACTGAAGCTTTCTTT. Translation: CASSPRGGAPGTEAFF. The V and J genes are TRBV18 and TRBJ1-1; perhaps TRBD1 as D (5 bases). Germline V gene data show CDR1 as KGHSH and CDR2 as LQKENI. The V gene lost 1 base and the J gene lost 5 bases, with 17 bases spanning the gap. The CDR3 runs to 16 residues.

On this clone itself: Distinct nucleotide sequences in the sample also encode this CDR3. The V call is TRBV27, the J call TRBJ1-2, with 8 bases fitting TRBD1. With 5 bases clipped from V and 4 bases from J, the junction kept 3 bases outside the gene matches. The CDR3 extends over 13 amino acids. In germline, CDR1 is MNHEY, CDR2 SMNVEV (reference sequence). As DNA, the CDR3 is TGTGCCAGCAGTCTCGGACAGGGCTATGGCTACACCTTC. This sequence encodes CASSLGQGYGYTF.

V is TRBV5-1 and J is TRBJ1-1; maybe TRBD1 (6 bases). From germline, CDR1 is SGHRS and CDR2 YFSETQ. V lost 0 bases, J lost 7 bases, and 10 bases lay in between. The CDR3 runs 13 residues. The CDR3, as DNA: TGCGCCAGCAGCTTGGGGACAGCTTTTGAAGCTTTCTTT. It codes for CASSLGTAFEAFF.

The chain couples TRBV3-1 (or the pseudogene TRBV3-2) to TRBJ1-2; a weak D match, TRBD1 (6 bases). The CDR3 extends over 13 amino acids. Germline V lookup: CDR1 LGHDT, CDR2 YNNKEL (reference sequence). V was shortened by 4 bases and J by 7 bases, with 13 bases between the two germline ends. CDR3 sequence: CASSPSQGSGYTF. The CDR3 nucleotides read TGTGCCAGCAGCCCGTCACAGGGATCTGGCTACACCTTC.

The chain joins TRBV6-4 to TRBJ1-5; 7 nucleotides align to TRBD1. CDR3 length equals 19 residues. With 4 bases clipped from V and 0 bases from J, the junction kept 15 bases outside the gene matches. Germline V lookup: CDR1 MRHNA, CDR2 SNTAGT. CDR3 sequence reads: CASSVSGTVLLYSNQPQHF. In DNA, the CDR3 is TGTGCCAGCAGTGTATCCGGGACAGTCCTCCTTTATAGCAATCAGCCCCAGCATTTT.

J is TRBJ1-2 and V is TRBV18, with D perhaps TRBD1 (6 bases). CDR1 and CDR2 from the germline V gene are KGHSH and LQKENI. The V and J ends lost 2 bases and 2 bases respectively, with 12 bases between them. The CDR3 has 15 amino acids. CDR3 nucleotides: TGTGCCAGCTCACCAGCTGGACAGCTCAACTATGGCTACACCTTC. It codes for CASSPAGQLNYGYTF.

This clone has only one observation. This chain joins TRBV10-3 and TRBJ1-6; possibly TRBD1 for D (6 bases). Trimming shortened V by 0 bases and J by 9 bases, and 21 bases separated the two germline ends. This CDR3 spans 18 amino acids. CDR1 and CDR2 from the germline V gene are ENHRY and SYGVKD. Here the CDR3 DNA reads TGTGCCATCAGTGAGTCGGGTCGGGGGGGCCGCCGTTCTTCACCCCTCCACTTT. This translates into CAISESGRGGRRSSPLHF.

The CDR3 DNA reads TGCAGCGTTGAAGCAGCGGGGGGTTTCAATGAGCAGTTCTTC. Its translation is CSVEAAGGFNEQFF. The rearrangement uses TRBV29-1 and TRBJ2-1; 9 positions agree with TRBD2. Germline V gives CDR1 SQVTM, CDR2 ANQGSEA. The CDR3 covers 14 residues. The junction had 4 bases not matched to a gene; V was cut back by 1 base and J by 6 bases.

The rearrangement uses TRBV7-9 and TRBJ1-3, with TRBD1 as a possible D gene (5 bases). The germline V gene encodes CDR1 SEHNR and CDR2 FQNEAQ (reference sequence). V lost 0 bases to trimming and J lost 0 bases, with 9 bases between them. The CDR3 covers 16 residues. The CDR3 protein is CASSLAGGLSGNTIYF. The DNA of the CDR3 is TGTGCCAGCAGCTTAGCCGGGGGTCTCTCTGGAAACACCATATATTTT. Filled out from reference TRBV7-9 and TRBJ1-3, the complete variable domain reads DTGVSQNPRHKITKRGQNVTFRCDPISEHNRLYWYRQTLGQGPEFLTYFQNEAQLEKSRLLSDRFSAERPKGSFSTLEIQRTEQGDSAMYLCASSLAGGLSGNTIYFGEGSWLTVV.

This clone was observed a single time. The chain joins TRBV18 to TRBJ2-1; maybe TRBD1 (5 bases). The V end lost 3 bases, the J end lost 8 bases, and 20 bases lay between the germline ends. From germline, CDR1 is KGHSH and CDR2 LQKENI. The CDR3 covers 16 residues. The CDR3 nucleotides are TGTGCCAGCTCACCTTCATCCCAGGGTATAGTTGATGAGCAGTTCTTC. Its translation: CASSPSSQGIVDEQFF.

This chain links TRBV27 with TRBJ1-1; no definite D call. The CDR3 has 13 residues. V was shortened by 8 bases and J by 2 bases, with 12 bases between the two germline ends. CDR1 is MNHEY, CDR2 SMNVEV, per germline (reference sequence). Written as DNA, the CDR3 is TGTGCCAGCCGAGGGTTTCCCAACACTGAAGCTTTCTTT. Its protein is CASRGFPNTEAFF.

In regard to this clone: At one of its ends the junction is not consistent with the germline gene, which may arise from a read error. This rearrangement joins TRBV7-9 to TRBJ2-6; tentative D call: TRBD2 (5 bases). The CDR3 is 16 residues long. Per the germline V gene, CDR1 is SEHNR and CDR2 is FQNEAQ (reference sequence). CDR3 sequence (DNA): TGTGCCAGCAGCCTAGCTGCTGGAGGAGGGGCCAACGTCCTGACTTTC. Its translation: CASSLAAGGGANVLTF. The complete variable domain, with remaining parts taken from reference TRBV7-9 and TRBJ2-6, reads DTGVSQNPRHKITKRGQNVTFRCDPISEHNRLYWYRQTLGQGPEFLTYFQNEAQLEKSRLLSDRFSAERPKGSFSTLEIQRTEQGDSAMYLCASSLAAGGGANVLTFGAGSRLTVL.

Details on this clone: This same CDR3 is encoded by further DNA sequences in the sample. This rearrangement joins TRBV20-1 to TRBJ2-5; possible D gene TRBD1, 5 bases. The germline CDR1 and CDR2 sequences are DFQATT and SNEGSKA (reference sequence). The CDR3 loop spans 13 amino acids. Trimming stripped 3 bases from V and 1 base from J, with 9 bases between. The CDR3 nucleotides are TGCAGTGCTAGTCCAGGGTCCCAAGAGACCCAGTACTTC. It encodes CSASPGSQETQYF.